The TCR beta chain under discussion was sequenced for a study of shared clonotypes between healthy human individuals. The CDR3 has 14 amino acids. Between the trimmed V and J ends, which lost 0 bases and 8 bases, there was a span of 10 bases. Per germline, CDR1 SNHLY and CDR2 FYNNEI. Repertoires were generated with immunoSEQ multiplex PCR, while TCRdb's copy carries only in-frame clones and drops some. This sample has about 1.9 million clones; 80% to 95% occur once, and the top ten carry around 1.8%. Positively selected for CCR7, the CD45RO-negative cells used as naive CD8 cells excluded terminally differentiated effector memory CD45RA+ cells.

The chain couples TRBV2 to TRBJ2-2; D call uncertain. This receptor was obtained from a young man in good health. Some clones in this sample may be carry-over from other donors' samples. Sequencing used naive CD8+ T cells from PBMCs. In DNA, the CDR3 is TGTGCCAGCAGTGAAGCGAGCCTCACTGGGGAGCTGTTTTTT. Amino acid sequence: CASSEASLTGELFF.